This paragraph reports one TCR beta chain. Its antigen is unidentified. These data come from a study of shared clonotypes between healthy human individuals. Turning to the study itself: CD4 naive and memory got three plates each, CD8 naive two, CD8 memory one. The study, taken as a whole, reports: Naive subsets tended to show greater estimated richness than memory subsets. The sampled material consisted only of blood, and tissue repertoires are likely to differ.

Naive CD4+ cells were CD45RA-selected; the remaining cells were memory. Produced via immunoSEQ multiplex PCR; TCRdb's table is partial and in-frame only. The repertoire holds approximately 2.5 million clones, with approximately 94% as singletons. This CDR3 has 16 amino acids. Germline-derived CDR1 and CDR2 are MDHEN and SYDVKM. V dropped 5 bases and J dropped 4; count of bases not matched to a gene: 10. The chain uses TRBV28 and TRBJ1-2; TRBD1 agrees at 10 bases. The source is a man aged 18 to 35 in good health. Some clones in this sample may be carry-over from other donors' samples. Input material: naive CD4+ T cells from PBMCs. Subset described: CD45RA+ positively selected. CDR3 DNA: TGTGCCAGCAGTCCTGGGACAGGGGCTAGGACCTATGGCTACACCTTC. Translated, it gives CASSPGTGARTYGYTF.